One sample yielded the 15 T cell receptor beta chains listed below, sequenced in a study of T cell responses to AZD1222 COVID-19 vaccine. Profiled with immunoSEQ multiplex PCR; TCRdb holds only in-frame clones, not every one. The table has 75,000 to 85,000 clones, roughly 85% seen once; the top ten hold approximately 10%. The material was peripheral blood, obtained 28 days after the second AZD1222 dose. The source is an adult who received the AZD1222 COVID-19 vaccine.

The chain carries TRBV5-5 and TRBJ1-3, with 7 bases aligning to TRBD1. This CDR3 region has 13 residues. The V and J ends lost 4 bases and 4 bases, in that order; junction bases with no gene match: 2. Per germline, CDR1 SGHKS and CDR2 YYEKEE (reference sequence). The CDR3 bases are TGTGCCAGCAGCGTGACAGGGGGAAACACCATATATTTT. Protein product: CASSVTGGNTIYF.

V usage is TRBV5-1 and J usage is TRBJ2-7; 8 positions agree with TRBD2. V lost 3 bases, J lost 2 bases, and 4 bases stayed unmatched. The CDR3 covers 14 residues. The germline gives CDR1 SGHRS, CDR2 YFSETQ. The CDR3 bases are TGCGCCAGCAGCTCGGGAGGGGTAGCCTACGAGCAGTACTTC. It codes for CASSSGGVAYEQYF.

This clone was counted between two and nine times. V usage is TRBV9 and J usage is TRBJ2-7, with TRBD1 matching over 7 bases. CDR3 length: 14 amino acids. The J segment lost 3 bases and the V segment lost 3 bases, leaving 6 bases of the junction unmatched. Looked up from germline, CDR1 is SGDLS and CDR2 is YYNGEE. The DNA for the CDR3 is TGTGCCAGCAGCGACGGGACAGAGATCTACGAGCAGTACTTC. It yields the protein CASSDGTEIYEQYF. Full variable domain (outside the CDR3, taken from reference TRBV9 and TRBJ2-7): DSGVTQTPKHLITATGQRVTLRCSPRSGDLSVYWYQQSLDQGLQFLIQYYNGEERAKGNILERFSAQQFPDLHSELNLSSLELGDSALYFCASSDGTEIYEQYFGPGTRLTVT.

The rearrangement uses TRBV6-5 and TRBJ2-7; D is tentatively TRBD1 or TRBD2 (5 bases each). Per the germline V gene, CDR1 is MNHEY and CDR2 is SVGAGI. This CDR3 has 14 amino acids. V lost 2 bases and J 0 bases, leaving 8 bases between the germline ends. Written as DNA, the CDR3 is TGTGCCAGCAGTTACGCAGGGAGCTCCTACGAGCAGTACTTC. Its protein is CASSYAGSSYEQYF.

The genes are TRBV21-1 and TRBJ1-1; TRBD1 is the table's D call and was not checked against the DNA. TRBV21-1 is a listed pseudogene. This CDR3 region has 17 residues. CDR3 residues: CASSAQNRGCRPAEAFF. DNA of the CDR3: TGTGCCAGCAGCGCCCAAAACAGGGGGTGTCGGCCGGCTGAAGCTTTCTTT.

This sequence joins TRBV7-3 and TRBJ2-5; tentatively, D is TRBD2 (5 bases). Germline V gene sequence: CDR1 SGHTA, CDR2 FQGTGA. The CDR3 is 15 residues long. V lost 1 base and J lost 5, with 14 bases in between. CDR3 loop: CASSLMGSEGETQYF. DNA for the CDR3: TGTGCCAGCAGCTTAATGGGGAGCGAAGGGGAGACCCAGTACTTC.

The chain has TRBV2 and TRBJ1-3; 7 bases align to TRBD1. After removal of 6 bases from V and 10 bases from J, the junction contained 12 bases not matched to a gene. In germline, CDR1 is SNHLY, CDR2 FYNNEI. The CDR3 extends over 14 amino acids. In DNA, the CDR3 is TGTGCCAGCAGCGCCCCGGACAGGACATGGACCATATATTTT. Residues: CASSAPDRTWTIYF. The variable domain in full, with the rest retrieved from reference TRBV2 and TRBJ1-3, is EPEVTQTPSHQVTQMGQEVILRCVPISNHLYFYWYRQILGQKVEFLVSFYNNEISEKSEIFDDQFSVERPDGSNFTLKIRSTKLEDSAMYFCASSAPDRTWTIYFGEGSWLTVV.

V gene TRBV29-1 combines with J gene TRBJ2-5; a weak D match, TRBD1 (5 bases). This CDR3 region has 13 residues. V gave up 6 bases and J gave up 2 bases, with 13 bases separating them. The germline CDR1 and CDR2 sequences are SQVTM and ANQGSEA. For the CDR3, the DNA is TGCAGCGTGCGACAGAACCCTCAAGAGACCCAGTACTTC. Its translation: CSVRQNPQETQYF. The whole variable domain, filled in from reference TRBV29-1 and TRBJ2-5, reads SAVISQKPSRDICQRGTSLTIQCQVDSQVTMMFWYRQQPGQSLTLIATANQGSEATYESGFVIDKFPISRPNLTFSTLTVSNMSPEDSSIYLCSVRQNPQETQYFGPGTRLLVL.

The chain links TRBV24-1 to TRBJ2-7; D is unresolved. V lost 3 bases to trimming and J lost 1 base, with 3 bases between them. Germline-derived CDR1 and CDR2 are KGHDR and SFDVKD. The CDR3 covers 12 residues. This CDR3 is CATSDQSYEQYF. Written as DNA, the CDR3 is TGTGCCACCAGTGATCAATCCTACGAGCAGTACTTC.

This rearrangement joins TRBV6-6 to TRBJ2-6, with D unclear. Germline loops: CDR1 MNHNY, CDR2 SVGAGI (reference sequence). V was trimmed by 4 bases and J by 0 bases, leaving 7 bases between them. CDR3 size: 15 residues. Written as DNA, the CDR3 is TGTGCCAGCAGTTCTTGGGACTCTGGGGCCAACGTCCTGACTTTC. Its translation: CASSSWDSGANVLTF.

The chain links TRBV20-1 to TRBJ1-5, with D possibly matching TRBD1 (5 bases). Trimming pared 0 bases from V and 11 bases from J, leaving 8 bases between. CDR1 is DFQATT and CDR2 is SNEGSKA in the germline V gene (reference sequence). The CDR3 is 11 amino acids. The CDR3 DNA reads TGCAGTGCTAGAGATGGGACGGCCCAGCATTTT. Amino acid sequence: CSARDGTAQHF.

The rearrangement uses TRBV9 and TRBJ2-7; 9 bases fit TRBD2. The CDR3 extends over 14 amino acids. With V trimmed by 0 bases and J by 6 bases, 4 bases remained unmatched. From germline, CDR1 is SGDLS and CDR2 YYNGEE. CDR3 loop: CASSVEGLASEQYF. In DNA, the CDR3 is TGTGCCAGCAGCGTAGAGGGACTAGCATCCGAGCAGTACTTC.

Points on this clone: Mismatch with germline at one junction end may stem from a read error. The chain has TRBV19 and TRBJ2-7, with 7 bases that match TRBD1. Per germline, CDR1 LNHDA and CDR2 SQIVND (reference sequence). There are 14 residues in the CDR3. CDR3 DNA: TGTGCCAGTAGTATAGGAGGGGACAGCACGACGGCCAACTTC. Its translation is CASSIGGDSTTANF.

Points on this clone: A read error may produce the germline difference seen at one junction end. The chain carries TRBV18 and TRBJ2-1, with TRBD2 matching over 12 bases. The germline V gene has CDR1 KGHSH and CDR2 LQKENI. This CDR3 is built from 17 residues. The CDR3 loop is CASSAPGLAGSYNEQFF. The CDR3 nucleotides read TGTGCCAGCTCAGCACCGGGACTAGCGGGCTCCTACAATGAGCAGTTCTTC.

This clone has only a few counts. The chain employs TRBV7-6 and TRBJ1-1; D perhaps matches TRBD1 (5 bases). V was trimmed by 4 bases and J by 3 bases, leaving 9 bases between them. This CDR3 has 13 amino acids. The germline gives CDR1 SGHVS, CDR2 FNYEAQ. The CDR3 protein is CASSSGGYTEAFF. In nucleotides, the CDR3 is TGTGCCAGCAGCTCCGGGGGTTACACTGAAGCTTTCTTT.